The source of this T cell receptor beta chain is a study of blood T cell repertoires in COVID-19. Overall study: Samples came from the United States, Italy and Spain, spanning acute and convalescent COVID-19. T cells, B-cell-depleted T cells, or PBMCs supplied cDNA or gDNA.

As originally analysed: Nucleated cell number was recorded as an estimate derived from reference gene primer amplification. This table comes from immunoSEQ multiplex PCR, and its TCRdb copy is limited to in-frame clones, with some not included. V and J calls and clone size are copied from that table; D and trimming were computed from the DNA. Of about 62,000 clones listed, roughly nine tenths are singletons. Sequencing used peripheral blood. This sequence originates from a woman aged 60-70 years with COVID-19, enrolled during active disease.

The CDR3 is CASSSVAGGLYNEQFF. In DNA, the CDR3 is TGTGCCAGCAGTTCCGTAGCGGGAGGCCTTTACAATGAGCAGTTCTTC. V is TRBV3-1 (or the pseudogene TRBV3-2) and J is TRBJ2-1; 10 bases are shared with TRBD2. The germline V gene has CDR1 LGHDT and CDR2 YNNKEL (reference sequence). V shed 6 bases, J shed 4 bases, and the junction held 9 bases outside the gene matches. The CDR3 contains 16 residues.